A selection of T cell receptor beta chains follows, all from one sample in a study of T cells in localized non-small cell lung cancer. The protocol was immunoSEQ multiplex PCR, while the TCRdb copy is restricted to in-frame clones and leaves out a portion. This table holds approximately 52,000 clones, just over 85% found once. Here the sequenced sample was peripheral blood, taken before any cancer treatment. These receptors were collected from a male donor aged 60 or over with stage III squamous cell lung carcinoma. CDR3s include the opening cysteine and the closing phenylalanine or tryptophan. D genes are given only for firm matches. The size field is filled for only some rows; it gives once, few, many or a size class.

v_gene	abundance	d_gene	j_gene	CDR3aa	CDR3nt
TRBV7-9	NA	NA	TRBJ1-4	CASSQPNGKLFF	TGTGCCAGCAGTCAACCAAATGGAAAACTGTTTTTT
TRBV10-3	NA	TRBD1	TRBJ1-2	CAISEGGQAYYGYTF	TGTGCCATCAGTGAGGGGGGACAGGCGTACTATGGCTACACCTTC
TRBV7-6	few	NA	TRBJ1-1	CASRDGRNTEAFF	TGTGCCAGCAGGGATGGACGGAACACTGAAGCTTTCTTT
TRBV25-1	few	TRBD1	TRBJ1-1	CASKDRTGNKAFF	TGTGCCAGCAAGGATAGGACAGGGAATAAAGCTTTCTTT
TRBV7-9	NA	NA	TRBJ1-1	CASSQVSRRNTEAFF	TGTGCCAGCAGCCAAGTGAGTAGAAGGAACACTGAAGCTTTCTTT
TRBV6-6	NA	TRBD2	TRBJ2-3	CASRDQRGRTDTQYF	TGTGCCAGCAGGGATCAGCGGGGACGCACAGATACGCAGTATTTT
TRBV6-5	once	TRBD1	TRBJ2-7	CATSTPGQGYEQYF	TGTGCCACCTCTACTCCGGGACAGGGTTACGAGCAGTACTTC
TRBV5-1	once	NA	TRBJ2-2	CASSPITGLAGELFF	TGCGCCAGCAGCCCAATCACAGGGCTCGCCGGGGAGCTGTTTTTT
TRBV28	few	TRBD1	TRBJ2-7	CASRTGGDYEQYF	TGTGCCAGCAGGACAGGGGGCGACTACGAGCAGTACTTC
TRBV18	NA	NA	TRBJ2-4	CASSPDGQSGSWNIQYF	TGTGCCAGCTCGCCCGACGGCCAGTCCGGTTCTTGGAACATTCAGTACTTC
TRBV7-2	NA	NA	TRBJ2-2	CASSFTGLTGELFF	TGTGCCAGCAGCTTTACGGGCCTTACCGGGGAGCTGTTTTTT
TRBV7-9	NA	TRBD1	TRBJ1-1	CASSTGTGLFTEAFF	TGTGCCAGCAGCACGGGGACAGGACTGTTCACTGAAGCTTTCTTT
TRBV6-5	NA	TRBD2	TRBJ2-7	CASRQAGGPYEQYF	TGTGCCAGCAGACAAGCGGGAGGCCCCTACGAGCAGTACTTC
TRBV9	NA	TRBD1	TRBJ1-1	CASSVQGQGNTEAFF	TGTGCCAGCAGCGTGCAGGGACAGGGGAACACTGAAGCTTTCTTT
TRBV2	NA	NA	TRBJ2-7	CASSEIRGYEQYF	TGTGCCAGCAGTGAAATTAGGGGTTACGAGCAGTACTTC
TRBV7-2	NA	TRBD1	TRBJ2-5	CASSFGQDKTQYF	TGTGCCAGCAGCTTCGGACAGGATAAGACCCAGTACTTC
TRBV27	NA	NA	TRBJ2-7	CASRSLPEGEQYF	TGTGCCAGCAGATCACTCCCTGAAGGGGAGCAGTACTTC
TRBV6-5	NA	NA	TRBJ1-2	CASSYTPGHYPHGYTF	TGTGCCAGCAGTTACACCCCGGGGCACTACCCCCATGGCTACACCTTC
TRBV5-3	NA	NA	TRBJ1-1	CARSHDQGLNTEAFF	TGTGCCAGAAGCCACGATCAGGGCCTGAACACTGAAGCTTTCTTT
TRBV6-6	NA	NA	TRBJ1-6	CASSSTTGPVNSPLHF	TGTGCCAGCAGTTCCACCACAGGGCCCGTAAATTCACCCCTCCACTTT
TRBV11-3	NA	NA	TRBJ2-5	CASSSRSSETQYF	TGTGCCAGCAGCTCTAGGAGTTCAGAGACCCAGTACTTC
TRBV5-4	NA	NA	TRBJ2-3	CASSSGVATQYF	TGTGCCAGCAGCTCAGGGGTTGCGACGCAGTATTTT
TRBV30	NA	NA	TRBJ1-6	CAWSGQSYNSPLHF	TGTGCCTGGAGTGGGCAGTCCTATAATTCACCCCTCCACTTT
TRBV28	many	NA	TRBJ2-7	CASSLGSEQYF	TGTGCCAGCAGTTTGGGATCCGAGCAGTACTTC
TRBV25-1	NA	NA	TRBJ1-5	CASSGRTLGDQPQHF	TGTGCCAGCAGTGGCCGGACCCTAGGGGATCAGCCCCAGCATTTT
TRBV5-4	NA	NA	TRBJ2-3	CASHRGTDTQYF	TGTGCCAGCCACAGGGGCACAGATACGCAGTATTTT
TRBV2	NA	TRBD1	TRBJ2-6	CASSGTGDLRANVLTF	TGTGCCAGCTCCGGGACAGGGGATTTGAGGGCCAACGTCCTGACTTTC
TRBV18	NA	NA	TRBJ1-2	CASSPLPGSNYGYTF	TGTGCCAGCTCACCACTCCCAGGGTCTAACTATGGCTACACCTTC
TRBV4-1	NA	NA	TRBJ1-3	CASSQGMVSGNTIYF	TGCGCCAGCAGCCAAGGTATGGTCTCTGGAAACACCATATATTTT
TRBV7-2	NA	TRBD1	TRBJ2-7	CASGLRDRVHEQYF	TGTGCCAGCGGGCTCCGGGACAGGGTGCACGAGCAGTACTTC
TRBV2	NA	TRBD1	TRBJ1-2	CASTSRGGQGYGYTF	TGTGCCAGCACCTCACGAGGGGGACAGGGCTATGGCTACACCTTC
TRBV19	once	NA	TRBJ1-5	CASSTPYIKHSNQPQHF	TGTGCCAGTAGTACCCCTTACATCAAACATAGCAATCAGCCCCAGCATTTT
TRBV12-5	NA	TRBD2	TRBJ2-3	CASVLWGGSADTQYF	TGTGCTAGTGTCCTCTGGGGAGGGAGCGCAGATACGCAGTATTTT
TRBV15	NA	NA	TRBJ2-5	CATSVRPPGETQYF	TGTGCCACCAGCGTCCGGCCGCCGGGAGAGACCCAGTACTTC
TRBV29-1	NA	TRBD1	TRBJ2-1	CSVEQGSYNEQFF	TGCAGCGTAGAACAGGGGTCGTACAATGAGCAGTTCTTC
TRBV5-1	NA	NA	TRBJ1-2	CASSLGTGRNYGYTF	TGCGCCAGCAGCTTGGGTACAGGACGAAACTATGGCTACACCTTC
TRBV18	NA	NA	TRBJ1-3	CASSPPNRGQAGNTIYF	TGTGCCAGCTCACCACCGAATCGGGGGCAGGCAGGAAACACCATATATTTT
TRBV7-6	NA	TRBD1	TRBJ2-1	CASSFMGQGTSDEQFF	TGTGCCAGCAGCTTCATGGGACAGGGTACCAGCGATGAGCAGTTCTTC
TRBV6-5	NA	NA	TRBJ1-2	CASSYIQDLGYTF	TGTGCCAGCAGTTATATACAGGATCTTGGCTACACCTTC
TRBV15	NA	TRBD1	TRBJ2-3	CATSGETGKGNTDTQYF	TGTGCCACCAGCGGAGAGACAGGGAAAGGAAACACAGATACGCAGTATTTT
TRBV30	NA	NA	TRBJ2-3	CAWRGPGDTQYF	TGTGCCTGGAGGGGGCCAGGAGATACGCAGTATTTT
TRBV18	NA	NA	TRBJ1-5	CASSPPGSGPQHF	TGTGCCAGCTCACCCCCGGGTTCGGGGCCCCAGCATTTT
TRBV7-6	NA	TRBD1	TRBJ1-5	CASSPRDRGAQHF	TGTGCCAGCAGCCCCAGGGACAGGGGAGCCCAGCATTTT
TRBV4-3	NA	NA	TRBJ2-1	CASSQDLGGREQFF	TGCGCCAGCAGCCAAGATCTCGGGGGAAGGGAGCAGTTCTTC
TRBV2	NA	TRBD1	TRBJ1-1	CASTISRGQTEAFF	TGTGCCAGCACCATCAGCAGGGGGCAAACTGAAGCTTTCTTT
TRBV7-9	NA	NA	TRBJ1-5	CASSPLRWAVNQPQHF	TGTGCCAGCAGCCCTCTTCGGTGGGCCGTCAATCAGCCCCAGCATTTT
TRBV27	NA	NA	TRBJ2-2	CASRQGSIGTGELFF	TGTGCCAGCAGACAGGGTTCGATCGGCACCGGGGAGCTGTTTTTT
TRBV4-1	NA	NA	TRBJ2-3	CASSQGSSGLPDTQYF	TGCGCCAGCAGCCAAGGGTCCAGCGGATTACCAGATACGCAGTATTTT
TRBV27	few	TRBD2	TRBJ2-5	CASSFRPSGSGETQYF	TGTGCCAGCAGTTTCCGGCCTAGCGGGAGTGGAGAGACCCAGTACTTC
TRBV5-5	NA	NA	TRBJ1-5	CASSLYNQPQHF	TGTGCCAGCAGCTTGTATAATCAGCCCCAGCATTTT
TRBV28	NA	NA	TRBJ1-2	CASSVSSLYGYTF	TGTGCCAGCAGCGTTTCGTCCCTCTATGGCTACACCTTC
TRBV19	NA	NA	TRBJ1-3	CASSMGQGDSDTIYF	TGTGCCAGTAGTATGGGGCAGGGCGATTCGGACACCATATATTTT